The rows below give T cell receptor beta chains drawn from one sample of a study of T cell repertoires in cytomegalovirus infection. TCRdb reprocessed the reads via MiXCR and lists one record per CDR3 protein. Of 270,000 or so distinct CDR3 sequences listed, around 15% were seen once; the top ten hold around 43%. Sequencing input: CD8+ T cells from PBMCs. These receptors were collected from a human donor in good health (CMV status not recorded). Some clones in this sample may be carry-over from other donors' samples. Both conserved end residues are part of each CDR3. A D gene is named only where the DNA matches it firmly. Not every row has a clone size; where given, it reads once, few, many or a size class.

j_call | clone_size | d_call | v_call | cdr3_aa | cdr3_nt
TRBJ1-1 | many | TRBD1 | TRBV12-3/TRBV12-4 | CASTQGAGDTEAFF | TGTGCCAGCACCCAGGGGGCAGGTGACACTGAAGCTTTCTTT
TRBJ2-1 | few | TRBD1 | TRBV5-1 | CASSLASPWTGGYNEQFF | TGCGCCAGCAGCTTGGCTTCTCCTTGGACAGGGGGCTACAATGAGCAGTTCTTC
TRBJ1-5 | many | . | TRBV7-6 | CASSADGENQPQHF | TGTGCCAGCAGCGCCGACGGGGAAAATCAGCCCCAGCATTTT
TRBJ2-7 | many | TRBD2 | TRBV6-1 | CASCQEGLAAFYEQYF | TGTGCCAGCTGCCAGGAGGGACTAGCGGCATTCTACGAGCAGTACTTC
TRBJ2-3 | . | . | TRBV6-5 | CASSYGLHYSSTDTQYF | TGTGCCAGCAGTTACGGGTTACATTACAGCAGCACAGATACGCAGTATTTT
TRBJ1-1 | . | . | TRBV7-6 | CASSNPMTGPEAFF | TGTGCCAGCAGCAACCCCATGACAGGCCCTGAAGCTTTCTTT
TRBJ2-3 | few | . | TRBV4-3 | CASSQLPYTDTQYF | TGCGCCAGCAGCCAACTGCCCTACACAGATACGCAGTATTTT
TRBJ2-5 | few | . | TRBV20-1 | CSARGTGRGETQYF | TGCAGTGCTAGAGGCACAGGGCGGGGGGAGACCCAGTACTTC
TRBJ1-1 | many | . | TRBV4-1 | CASSPVDRMEGAFF | TGCGCCAGCAGCCCGGTCGACAGGATGGAGGGCGCTTTCTTT
TRBJ1-1 | . | . | TRBV5-6 | CASSFSPLNTEAFF | TGTGCCAGCAGCTTTAGCCCCCTGAACACTGAAGCTTTCTTT
TRBJ2-3 | . | . | TRBV7-2 | CASSLVSPAGDTQYF | TGTGCCAGCAGCTTAGTCAGCCCAGCAGGAGATACGCAGTATTTT
TRBJ2-2 | . | . | TRBV4-3 | CASSQDEGTGELFF | TGCGCCAGCAGCCAAGATGAGGGCACCGGGGAGCTGTTTTTT
TRBJ2-6 | few | TRBD2 | TRBV29-1 | CSVEAGGVSSGANVLTF | TGCAGCGTTGAGGCTGGGGGGGTAAGCTCTGGGGCCAACGTCCTGACTTTC
TRBJ2-7 | . | . | TRBV11-2 | CASSFGQDSYEQYF | TGTGCCAGCAGCTTCGGGCAGGACTCCTACGAGCAGTACTTC
TRBJ2-3 | few | TRBD2 | TRBV27 | CASTPGTTSTDTQYF | TGTGCCAGCACCCCTGGGACTACTAGCACAGATACGCAGTATTTT
TRBJ1-5 | many | . | TRBV28 | CASLPRGGNQPQHF | TGTGCCAGCCTCCCACGGGGCGGCAATCAGCCCCAGCATTTT
TRBJ2-1 | many | . | TRBV7-2 | CAIAPEFSYNEQFF | TGTGCCATCGCCCCAGAGTTCTCCTACAATGAGCAGTTCTTC
TRBJ1-5 | . | . | TRBV28 | CATDARGNVQPQHF | TGTGCCACCGATGCTAGGGGGAATGTCCAGCCCCAGCATTTT
TRBJ2-7 | many | . | TRBV7-2 | CASSYYPSPYEQYF | TGTGCCAGCAGCTACTATCCAAGCCCCTACGAGCAGTACTTC
TRBJ2-2 | few | . | TRBV6-5 | CASSYVSYTGELFF | TGTGCCAGCAGTTACGTCTCGTACACCGGGGAGCTGTTTTTT